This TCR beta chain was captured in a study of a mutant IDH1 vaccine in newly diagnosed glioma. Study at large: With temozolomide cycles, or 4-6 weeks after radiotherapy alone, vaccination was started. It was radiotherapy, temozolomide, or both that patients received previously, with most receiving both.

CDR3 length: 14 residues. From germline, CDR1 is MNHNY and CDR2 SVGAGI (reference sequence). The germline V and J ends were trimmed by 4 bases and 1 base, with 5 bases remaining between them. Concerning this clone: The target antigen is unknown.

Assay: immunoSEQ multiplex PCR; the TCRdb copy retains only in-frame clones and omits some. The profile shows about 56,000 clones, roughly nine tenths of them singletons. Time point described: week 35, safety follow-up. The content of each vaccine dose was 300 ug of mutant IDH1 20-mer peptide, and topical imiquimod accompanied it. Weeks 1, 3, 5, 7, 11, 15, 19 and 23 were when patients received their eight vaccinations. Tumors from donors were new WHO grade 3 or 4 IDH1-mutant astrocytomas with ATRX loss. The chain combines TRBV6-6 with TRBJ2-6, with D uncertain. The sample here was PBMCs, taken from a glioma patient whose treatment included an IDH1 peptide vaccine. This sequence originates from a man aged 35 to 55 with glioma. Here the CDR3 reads CASSLGSGANVLTF. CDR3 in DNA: TGTGCCAGCAGTTTGGGTTCTGGGGCCAACGTCCTGACTTTC.